The next 10 T cell receptor beta chains were all read from a single sample in a study of cytomegalovirus exposure and HLA in healthy donors. PCR amplification relied on 60 Vbeta primers (plus 13 Jbeta primers). Assay used: immunoSEQ multiplex PCR; TCRdb lists only in-frame clones, some missing. The data show about 100,000 clones, over 65% seen once. Sequenced input: PBMCs. The receptors derive from a woman aged 40 to 55 in good health and CMV-seropositive.

The chain links TRBV30 to TRBJ2-3; 7 nucleotides agree with TRBD1. Per germline, CDR1 GTSNPN and CDR2 SVGIG (reference sequence). The CDR3 has 15 amino acids. V shed 1 base, J shed 1 base, and the junction held 5 bases outside the gene matches. CDR3 sequence reads: CAWSAGQTRTDTQYF. CDR3 bases: TGTGCCTGGAGTGCGGGACAGACCCGCACAGATACGCAGTATTTT.

The rearrangement joins TRBV6-6 to TRBJ2-7; D is perhaps TRBD1 (7 bases). CDR3 length: 11 amino acids. Trimming stripped 5 bases from V and 12 bases from J, with 14 bases between. In germline, CDR1 is MNHNY, CDR2 SVGAGI (reference sequence). For the CDR3, the DNA is TGTGCCAGCAGTCGCGGGACAGAGATGTACTTC. Translating gives CASSRGTEMYF.

This clone came up a few times. The chain is built from TRBV25-1 and TRBJ1-3; D gene unclear. Looked up from germline, CDR1 is MGHDK and CDR2 is SYGVNS. Deletions cut 8 bases from V and 3 bases from J, with 8 bases between. This CDR3 comprises 12 residues. Written as DNA, the CDR3 is TGTGCCAGCTCCCCTCGTGGAAACACCATATATTTT. It specifies CASSPRGNTIYF.

This CDR3 is CASSPFQRGDTDTQYF. As DNA, the CDR3 is TGTGCCAGTAGCCCCTTTCAGCGGGGGGACACAGATACGCAGTATTTT. The chain is built from TRBV19 and TRBJ2-3, with 9 nucleotides matching TRBD2. The CDR3 runs 16 residues. The germline V gene encodes CDR1 LNHDA and CDR2 SQIVND (reference sequence). Trimming took 6 bases from V and 2 from J; bases not matched to a gene: 9.

The chain couples TRBV5-1 to TRBJ1-1, with TRBD1 as a possible D gene (5 bases). V lost 4 bases and J 3 bases, leaving 16 bases between the germline ends. CDR3 length: 15 amino acids. Germline values: CDR1 SGHRS, CDR2 YFSETQ. The CDR3 sequence: CASSPLVGVDTEAFF. The CDR3 DNA follows: TGCGCCAGCAGCCCCCTAGTAGGGGTCGACACTGAAGCTTTCTTT.

This clone was seen only a few times. This sequence joins TRBV4-3 and TRBJ2-2, with 10 bases matching TRBD1. V dropped 0 bases and J dropped 8; count of bases not matched to a gene: 9. Germline assignment: CDR1 LGHNA and CDR2 YSLEER. The CDR3 is 17 residues long. CDR3 in DNA: TGCGCCAGCAGCCAAGAATTCCCGGGACAGGGGCCTGGGGAGCTGTTTTTT. Protein product: CASSQEFPGQGPGELFF.

The CDR3 DNA reads as TGTGCCAGCAGCTTTCCAGCGAACACCGGGGAGCTGTTTTTT. It codes for CASSFPANTGELFF. The rearrangement uses TRBV5-8 and TRBJ2-2; D ambiguous. The germline CDR1 and CDR2 sequences are SGHTS and YDEGEE. The CDR3 loop spans 14 amino acids. Trimming stripped 2 bases from V and 0 bases from J, with 5 bases between. Complete variable domain (other parts from reference TRBV5-8 and TRBJ2-2): EAGVTQSPTHLIKTRGQQATLRCSPISGHTSVYWYQQALGLGLQFLLWYDEGEERNRGNFPPRFSGRQFPNYSSELNVNALELEDSALYLCASSFPANTGELFFGEGSRLTVL.

This clone appeared a single time. J is TRBJ2-7 and V is TRBV7-2; weak D call: TRBD2 (6 bases). The CDR3 sequence is 16 residues long. Germline V gene data show CDR1 as SGHTA and CDR2 as FQGNSA. V was trimmed by 4 bases and J by 0 bases, leaving 16 bases between them. CDR3 sequence (DNA): TGTGCCAGCAGCTCTAACGGCGGGACGAGCTCCTACGAGCAGTACTTC. This codes for CASSSNGGTSSYEQYF.

This clone was counted once. The DNA of the CDR3 is TGTGCCAGCAGCGGGGACAGAAGCACAGATACGCAGTATTTT. Encoded protein: CASSGDRSTDTQYF. J is TRBJ2-3 and V is TRBV9, with 7 bases matching TRBD1. Per germline, CDR1 SGDLS and CDR2 YYNGEE. V shed 3 bases, J shed 0 bases, and the junction held 1 base outside the gene matches. The CDR3 spans 14 residues.

The sample holds a few counts of this clone. The V gene is TRBV27, the J gene TRBJ1-2, with D possibly matching TRBD1 (5 bases). CDR1 and CDR2 (germline): MNHEY, SMNVEV (reference sequence). V lost 6 bases and J 8 bases, leaving 10 bases between the germline ends. The CDR3 covers 11 residues. The CDR3 spells CASRRDGGYTF. In DNA, the CDR3 is TGTGCCAGCAGGCGGGACGGCGGCTACACCTTC.